The source of this TCR beta chain is a study of identical twins. CDR1 is LGHDT, CDR2 YNNKEL, per germline (reference sequence). Trimming removed 1 base at V and 3 bases at J, with 6 bases between. The CDR3 length is 13 residues. MiXCR, applied by TCRdb to the 5' RACE reads, yields one record per CDR3 protein. Of around 480,000 distinct CDR3 sequences in the sample, approximately 15% were seen once. These same data were also listed under a study on yellow fever vaccine responses in identical twins.

This TCR came from a woman aged 18-29 years in good health. Sequenced sample: CD4+ T cells sorted from blood. The chain is built from TRBV3-1 and TRBJ2-5; D gene ambiguous. For the CDR3, the DNA is TGTGCCAGCAGCCAAGCCTTTAAAGAGACCCAGTACTTC. It specifies CASSQAFKETQYF.